The clone carrying this T cell receptor (beta chain) was observed a handful of times. Antigen unknown. In germline, CDR1 is MNHEY, CDR2 SVGAGI. The V and J ends lost 8 bases and 0 bases respectively, with 14 bases between them. The CDR3 runs 15 residues. The sample originates from a study of T-cell memory formation after mild COVID-19. TCRdb ran MiXCR on the 5' RACE reads and lists one entry per CDR3 protein. The profile shows roughly 240,000 distinct CDR3 sequences, about a sixth of them singletons. The study's findings and limits: The authors did not confirm SARS-CoV-2 specificity of second-wave clones peaking day 37.

The material sequenced was PBMCs or a T cell subset sorted from them (not recorded which). The chain recombines TRBV6-5 with TRBJ1-5; D remains ambiguous. This sequence was found in a man aged 18 to 29 who had mild COVID-19 (a few samples of this study predate the infection). Cell type and time point are not known. The CDR3 DNA sequence: TGTGCCAGCGGTACATGGGCGAATAGCAATCAGCCCCAGCATTTT. This gives the protein CASGTWANSNQPQHF.